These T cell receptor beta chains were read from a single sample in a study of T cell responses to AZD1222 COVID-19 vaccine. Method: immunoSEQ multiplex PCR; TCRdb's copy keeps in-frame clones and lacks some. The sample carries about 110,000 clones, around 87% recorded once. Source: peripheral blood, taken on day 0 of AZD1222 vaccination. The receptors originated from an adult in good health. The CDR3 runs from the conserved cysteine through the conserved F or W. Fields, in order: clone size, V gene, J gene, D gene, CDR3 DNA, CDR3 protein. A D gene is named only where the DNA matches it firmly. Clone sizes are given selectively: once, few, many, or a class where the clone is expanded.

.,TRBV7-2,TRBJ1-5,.,TGTGCCAGCAGCGCGGAGAGGGGGGGTAATCAGCCCCAGCATTTT,CASSAERGGNQPQHF
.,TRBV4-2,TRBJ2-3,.,TGTGCCAGCAGCCAAGAGGGTCCCGCTAGCGCCTTCACAGATACGCAGTATTTT,CASSQEGPASAFTDTQYF
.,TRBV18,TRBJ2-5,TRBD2,TGTGCCAGCTCATCACTAGCGGGTAGTGGAGAGACCCAGTACTTC,CASSSLAGSGETQYF
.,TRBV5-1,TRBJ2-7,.,TGCGCCAGCAGTTCACAGGGTTCCTACGAGCAGTACTTC,CASSSQGSYEQYF
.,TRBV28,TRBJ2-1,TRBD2,TGTGCCAGCAGTTTATTGGGTTTACGTAGCGGGAGAATATACAATGAGCAGTTCTTC,CASSLLGLRSGRIYNEQFF
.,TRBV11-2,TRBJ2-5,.,TGTGCCAGCAGCTTTGGGGTCCAAGAGACCCAGTACTTC,CASSFGVQETQYF
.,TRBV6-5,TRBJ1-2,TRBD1,TGTGCCAGCAGCTACGACAGGGGAATAAACTATGGCTACACCTTC,CASSYDRGINYGYTF
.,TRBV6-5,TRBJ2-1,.,TGTGCCAGCGGATCTCAGGGAAGCTCCTACAATGAGCAGTTCTTC,CASGSQGSSYNEQFF
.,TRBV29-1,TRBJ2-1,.,TGCAGCGTTGAAGGGAGGGGGGGGTACAATGAGCAGTTCTTC,CSVEGRGGYNEQFF
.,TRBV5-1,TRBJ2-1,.,TGCGCCAGCAGCGCCCTAGCGGGACAGGGGAATGAGCAGTTCTTC,CASSALAGQGNEQFF
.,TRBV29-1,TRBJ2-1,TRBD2,TGCAGCGTTGCCCTTTGGGGGGGGGTTAATAATGAGCAGTTCTTC,CSVALWGGVNNEQFF
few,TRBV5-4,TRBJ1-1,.,TGTGCCAGCAGCTCCGGGACACCCCTAAAGAACGCTGAAGCTTTCTTT,CASSSGTPLKNAEAFF
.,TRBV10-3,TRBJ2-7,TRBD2,TGTGCCATCAGTGAGACATCGGGGGGGAACGAGCAGTACTTC,CAISETSGGNEQYF
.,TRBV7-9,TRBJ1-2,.,TGTGCCAGCAGCTTAATGGTAGGACGATCGGGTGGCTACACCTTC,CASSLMVGRSGGYTF
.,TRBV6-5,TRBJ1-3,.,TGTGCCAGCAGCCAGACTGGAAACACCATATATTTT,CASSQTGNTIYF
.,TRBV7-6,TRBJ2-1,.,TGTGCCAGCAGCTTAGCCGGGGGCGCTTACAATGAGCAGTTCTTC,CASSLAGGAYNEQFF
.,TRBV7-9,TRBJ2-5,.,TGTGCCAGCAGCTTTCCACAGGAGTTAGGGACCCAGTACTTC,CASSFPQELGTQYF
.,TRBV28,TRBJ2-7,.,TGTGCCAGCTCGCACCTTCCGTCGCGGGGCTCCTACGAGCAGTACTTC,CASSHLPSRGSYEQYF
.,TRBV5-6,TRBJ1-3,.,TGTGCCAGCAGCGTGGTGAGGGATTCCTCTGGAAACACCATATATTTT,CASSVVRDSSGNTIYF
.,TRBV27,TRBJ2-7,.,TGTGCCAGCACCAAGTCCCCATATAGCTCCTACGAGCAGTACTTC,CASTKSPYSSYEQYF
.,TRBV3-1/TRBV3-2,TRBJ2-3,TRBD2,TGTGCCAGCAGCCAAGTTCGAGCGGGAGTATATTCAGATACGCAGTATTTT,CASSQVRAGVYSDTQYF
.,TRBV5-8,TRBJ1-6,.,TGTGCCAGCAGCCATGGGGGATTGAAGGGTTTCTATAATTCACCCCTCCACTTT,CASSHGGLKGFYNSPLHF
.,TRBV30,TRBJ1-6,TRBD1,TGTGCCTGGAGCGTTGGCATCGGGACAGGGTTTAACTCACCCCTCCACTTT,CAWSVGIGTGFNSPLHF